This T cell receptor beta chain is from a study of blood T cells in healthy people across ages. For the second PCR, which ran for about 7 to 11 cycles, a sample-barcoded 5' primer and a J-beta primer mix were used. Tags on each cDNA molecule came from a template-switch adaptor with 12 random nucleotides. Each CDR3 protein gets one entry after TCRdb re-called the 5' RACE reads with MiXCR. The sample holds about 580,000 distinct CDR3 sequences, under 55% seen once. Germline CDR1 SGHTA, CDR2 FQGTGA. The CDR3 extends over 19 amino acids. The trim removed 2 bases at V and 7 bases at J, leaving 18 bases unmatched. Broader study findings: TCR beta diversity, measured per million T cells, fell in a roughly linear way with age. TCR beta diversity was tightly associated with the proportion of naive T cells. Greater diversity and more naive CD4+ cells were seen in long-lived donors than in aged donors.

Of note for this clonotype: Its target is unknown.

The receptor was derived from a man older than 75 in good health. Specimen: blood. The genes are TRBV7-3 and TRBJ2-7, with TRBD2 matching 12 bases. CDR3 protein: CASSLQSSGGVSSYNEQYF. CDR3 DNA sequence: TGTGCCAGCAGCTTACAGTCTAGCGGGGGGGTGAGCTCCTATAATGAGCAGTACTTC.